This TCR beta chain was obtained from a study of technical replicates of blood from a handful of donors. The data were produced by immunoSEQ multiplex PCR, yet TCRdb's version contains in-frame clones alone and is incomplete. The sample records about 56,000 clones, 92% being singletons. The specimen sequenced was PBMCs. The source is a human donor in good health. Some clones in this sample may be carry-over from other donors' samples.

Here the CDR3 reads CASDGLAGVTYNEQFF. CDR3 in DNA: TGTGCCAGTGACGGACTAGCGGGAGTGACCTACAATGAGCAGTTCTTC. The chain links TRBV2 to TRBJ2-1, with 13 bases identical to TRBD2. Germline V gene data show CDR1 as SNHLY and CDR2 as FYNNEI. The CDR3 is made up of 16 amino acids. The V segment lost 9 bases and the J segment 2 bases; nucleotides outside the gene matches: 7. The full variable domain, its missing parts supplied by reference TRBV2 and TRBJ2-1, is EPEVTQTPSHQVTQMGQEVILRCVPISNHLYFYWYRQILGQKVEFLVSFYNNEISEKSEIFDDQFSVERPDGSNFTLKIRSTKLEDSAMYFCASDGLAGVTYNEQFFGPGTRLTVL.